Listed below are T cell receptor beta chains from one sample, sequenced in a study of CD8+CD57+ T cells in acquired aplastic anemia. TCRdb re-analysed the reads in MiXCR, keeping a single row per CDR3 protein. The sample yields 300,000 or so distinct CDR3 sequences, 56% seen once. The specimen sequenced was sorted CD4+, CD8+, or CD8+CD57+ T cells (not recorded which) from PBMCs. The receptors were sampled from a human donor with severe aplastic anemia or a healthy control (not recorded which). The CDR3 runs from the conserved cysteine through the conserved F or W. The D gene is left open where the match is weak. Some rows have no size entry. The others give once, few or many, or a class for an expanded clone.

J gene,clone size,V gene,D gene,CDR3 protein,CDR3 DNA
TRBJ1-2,NA,TRBV9,NA,CASATDGYTF,TGTGCCAGCGCCACGGATGGCTACACCTTC
TRBJ1-6,many,TRBV11-1,NA,CASTLMRNSPLHF,TGTGCCAGCACCTTAATGAGGAATTCACCCCTCCACTTT
TRBJ1-3,NA,TRBV10-1,NA,CASSESSHGGSGNTIYF,TGCGCCAGCAGTGAGTCGAGCCACGGGGGATCCGGAAACACCATATATTTT
TRBJ1-4,many,TRBV29-1,TRBD1,CSVRTGTTEKLFF,TGCAGCGTTCGGACAGGGACGACTGAAAAACTGTTTTTT
TRBJ2-3,once,TRBV10-2,TRBD2,CASSDELAAGDTQYF,TGCGCCAGCAGTGATGAGCTAGCGGCTGGGGATACGCAGTATTTT
TRBJ1-2,NA,TRBV7-3,TRBD1,CASSSDRGYGYTF,TGTGCCAGCAGCTCCGACAGGGGTTATGGCTACACCTTC
TRBJ1-6,NA,TRBV20-1,NA,CSARDLGRDNSPLHF,TGCAGTGCTAGAGATCTTGGCAGGGATAATTCACCCCTCCACTTT
TRBJ2-5,NA,TRBV6-5,NA,CASRGGEASAETQYF,TGTGCCAGCAGGGGAGGCGAGGCATCGGCGGAGACCCAGTACTTC
TRBJ2-1,NA,TRBV28,TRBD1,CASTPPRTGCNEQFF,TGTGCCAGCACCCCCCCCAGGACAGGCTGCAATGAGCAGTTCTTC
TRBJ2-2,many,TRBV7-6,NA,CASSLIQDTGELFF,TGTGCCAGCAGCTTAATACAGGACACCGGGGAGCTGTTTTTT
TRBJ1-4,NA,TRBV7-2,NA,CASMMGGRGEKLFF,TGTGCCAGCATGATGGGGGGGAGAGGTGAAAAACTGTTTTTT
TRBJ1-1,few,TRBV30,NA,CAWVRGETWNTEAFF,TGTGCCTGGGTAAGGGGGGAAACTTGGAACACTGAAGCTTTCTTT
TRBJ2-3,NA,TRBV7-9,NA,CASSQGSTSSSTDTQYF,TGTGCCAGCAGCCAAGGGTCGACTTCCTCTAGCACAGATACGCAGTATTTT
TRBJ1-1,many,TRBV25-1,NA,CASSKIREGVDTEAFF,TGTGCCAGCAGTAAAATCAGGGAAGGGGTAGACACTGAAGCTTTCTTT
TRBJ1-3,NA,TRBV20-1,NA,CSATGGNTIYF,TGCAGTGCTACAGGAGGAAACACCATATATTTT
TRBJ2-5,few,TRBV12-3/TRBV12-4,NA,CASSFNGPRYF,TGTGCCAGCAGTTTCAATGGGCCCCGGTACTTC
TRBJ1-4,NA,TRBV4-3,NA,CASSLWIAGANEKLFF,TGCGCCAGCAGCCTTTGGATAGCGGGGGCCAATGAAAAACTGTTTTTT
TRBJ2-7,NA,TRBV7-8,NA,CASSRRTEGYEQYF,TGTGCCAGCAGCCGGAGGACAGAGGGGTACGAGCAGTACTTC
TRBJ2-5,NA,TRBV20-1,NA,CSASGLGRETQYF,TGCAGTGCTAGTGGGCTGGGGAGGGAGACCCAGTACTTC
TRBJ2-7,few,TRBV9,NA,CASSVGGHEQYF,TGTGCCAGCAGCGTAGGTGGTCACGAGCAGTACTTC
TRBJ1-2,many,TRBV20-1,NA,CSASGGEGYTF,TGCAGTGCTTCGGGGGGCGAGGGCTACACCTTC
TRBJ2-5,many,TRBV6-2/TRBV6-3,TRBD2,CASSLMSSGGAWQETQYF,TGTGCCAGCAGCCTAATGTCTAGCGGGGGCGCGTGGCAAGAGACCCAGTACTTC
TRBJ2-5,NA,TRBV6-4,NA,CASNLPGPFRETQYF,TGTGCCAGCAACCTTCCAGGACCCTTTCGGGAGACCCAGTACTTC
TRBJ2-5,NA,TRBV4-1,NA,CASSQDGGGGETQYF,TGCGCCAGCAGCCAAGATGGAGGGGGCGGAGAGACCCAGTACTTC
TRBJ1-1,many,TRBV5-1,TRBD1,CASSSDRGAEAFF,TGCGCCAGCAGCTCTGACAGGGGCGCTGAAGCTTTCTTT
TRBJ2-1,many,TRBV12-3/TRBV12-4,NA,CASSLQGLSSYNEQFF,TGTGCCAGCAGTTTACAGGGCCTGAGCTCCTACAATGAGCAGTTCTTC
TRBJ2-5,many,TRBV30,NA,CAWQGRETQYF,TGTGCCTGGCAGGGGCGGGAGACCCAGTACTTC
TRBJ2-3,NA,TRBV2,NA,CASTRLARGTDTQYF,TGTGCCAGCACCAGGTTAGCACGCGGCACAGATACGCAGTATTTT
TRBJ2-3,once,TRBV20-1,NA,CSARITGGSTDTQYF,TGCAGTGCTAGAATTACGGGGGGCAGCACAGATACGCAGTATTTT
TRBJ1-3,NA,TRBV5-5,NA,CASSSAKGSGNTIYF,TGTGCCAGCAGCTCCGCCAAGGGGTCTGGAAACACCATATATTTT
TRBJ1-4,NA,TRBV18,NA,CASSPLGGSHEKLFF,TGTGCCAGCTCACCATTGGGGGGCTCCCATGAAAAACTGTTTTTT
TRBJ1-2,once,TRBV6-5,TRBD1,CASREDRESYGYTF,TGTGCCAGCAGAGAAGACAGGGAGAGCTATGGCTACACCTTC
TRBJ2-5,once,TRBV20-1,NA,CSARPEAVTQYF,TGCAGTGCTAGACCCGAGGCGGTGACCCAGTACTTC
TRBJ1-2,NA,TRBV5-1,TRBD1,CASSSRTGGYTF,TGCGCCAGCAGCTCTCGGACAGGGGGCTACACCTTC
TRBJ2-7,NA,TRBV7-4,NA,CASSFRDGDEQYF,TGTGCCAGCAGCTTCCGGGACGGGGACGAGCAGTACTTC
TRBJ2-5,NA,TRBV25-1,TRBD2,CASRMGVAGGQETQYF,TGTGCCAGCAGGATGGGAGTAGCGGGAGGGCAAGAGACCCAGTACTTC